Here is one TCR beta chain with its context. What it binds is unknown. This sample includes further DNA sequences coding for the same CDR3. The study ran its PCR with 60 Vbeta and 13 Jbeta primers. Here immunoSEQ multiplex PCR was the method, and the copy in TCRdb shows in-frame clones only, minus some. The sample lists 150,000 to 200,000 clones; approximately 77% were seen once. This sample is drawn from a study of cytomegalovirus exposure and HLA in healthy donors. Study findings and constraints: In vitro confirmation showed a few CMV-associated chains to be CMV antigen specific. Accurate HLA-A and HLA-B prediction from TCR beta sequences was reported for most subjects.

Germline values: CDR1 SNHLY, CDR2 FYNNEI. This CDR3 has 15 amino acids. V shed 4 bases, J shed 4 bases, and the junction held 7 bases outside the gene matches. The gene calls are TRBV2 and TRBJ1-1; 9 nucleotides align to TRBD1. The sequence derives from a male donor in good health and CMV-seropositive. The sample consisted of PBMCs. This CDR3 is CASSVPGQGSTEAFF. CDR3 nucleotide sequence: TGTGCCAGCAGTGTTCCGGGACAGGGAAGCACTGAAGCTTTCTTT. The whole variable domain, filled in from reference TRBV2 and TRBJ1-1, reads EPEVTQTPSHQVTQMGQEVILRCVPISNHLYFYWYRQILGQKVEFLVSFYNNEISEKSEIFDDQFSVERPDGSNFTLKIRSTKLEDSAMYFCASSVPGQGSTEAFFGQGTRLTVV.